This TCR beta chain came from a study of identical twins. From germline, CDR1 is SGHRS and CDR2 YFSETQ. The CDR3 runs 15 residues. V lost 0 bases to trimming and J lost 2 bases, with 10 bases between them. TCRdb processed the 5' RACE reads anew with MiXCR; each CDR3 protein has one entry. The repertoire includes approximately 630,000 distinct CDR3 sequences, 7.1% of them detected once, and roughly 1.5% sits in the top ten. This clonotype was seen ten or more times. The same data also contributed to another study, on yellow fever vaccine responses in identical twins.

The sample taken for sequencing was PBMCs. The chain employs TRBV5-1 and TRBJ2-3; D remains ambiguous. This TCR derives from a woman between 18 and 30 years old in good health. The CDR3 spells CASSLVGQVTDTQYF. DNA of the CDR3: TGCGCCAGCAGCTTGGTTGGGCAGGTCACAGATACGCAGTATTTT.